This TCR beta chain was identified during a study of T-cell memory formation after mild COVID-19. This CDR3 is built from 14 residues. The V gene's germline CDR1 is DFQATT and CDR2 SNEGSKA (reference sequence). Trimming removed 0 bases from V and 0 bases from J, with 6 bases in between. This clonotype was counted ten times or more. Each CDR3 protein is one row after TCRdb ran MiXCR on the 5' RACE reads. The top ten hold 20% to 25% of the sample, which has 300,000 to 400,000 distinct CDR3 sequences, around a sixth seen once. The specimen sequenced was PBMCs or a T cell subset sorted from them (not recorded which). This clonotype was obtained from a young man who had mild COVID-19 (a few samples of this study predate the infection). Cell type and time point are not known. The chain recombines TRBV20-1 with TRBJ2-1, with D uncertain. The DNA of the CDR3 is TGCAGTGCTAGAGATCTAGTCTCCTACAATGAGCAGTTCTTC. Protein sequence: CSARDLVSYNEQFF.